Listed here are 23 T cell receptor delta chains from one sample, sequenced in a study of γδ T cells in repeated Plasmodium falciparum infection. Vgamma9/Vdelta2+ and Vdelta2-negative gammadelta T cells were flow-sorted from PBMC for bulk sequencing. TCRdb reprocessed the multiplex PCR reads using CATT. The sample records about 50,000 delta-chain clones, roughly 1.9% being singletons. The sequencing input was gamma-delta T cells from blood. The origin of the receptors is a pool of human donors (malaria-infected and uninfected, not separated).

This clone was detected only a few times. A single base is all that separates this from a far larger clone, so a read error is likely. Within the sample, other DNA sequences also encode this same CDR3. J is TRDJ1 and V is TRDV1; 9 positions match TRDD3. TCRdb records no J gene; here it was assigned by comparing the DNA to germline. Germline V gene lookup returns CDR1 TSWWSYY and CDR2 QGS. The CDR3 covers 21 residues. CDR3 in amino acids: CALGELRCCTGGTGRTDKLIF. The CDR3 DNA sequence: TGTGCTCTCGGGGAACTAAGGTGTTGCACTGGGGGAACGGGGCGCACCGATAAACTCATCTTT.

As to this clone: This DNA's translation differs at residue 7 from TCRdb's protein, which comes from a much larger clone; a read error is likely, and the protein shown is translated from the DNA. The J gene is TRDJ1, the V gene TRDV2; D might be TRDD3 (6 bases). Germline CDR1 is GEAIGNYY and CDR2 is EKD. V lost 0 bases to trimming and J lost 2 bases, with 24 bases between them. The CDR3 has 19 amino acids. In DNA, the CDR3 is TGTGCCTGTGACACCGTAGGGTTGGGGGGGAACCCGGGGACCGATAAACTCATCTTT. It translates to CACDTVGLGGNPGTDKLIF.

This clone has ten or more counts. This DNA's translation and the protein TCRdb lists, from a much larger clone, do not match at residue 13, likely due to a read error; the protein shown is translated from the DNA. The chain's CDR3 is CASLSTGGQTAKAGVRYTDKLIF. CDR3 sequence (DNA): TGTGCCTCCCTCAGTACTGGGGGACAGACGGCGAAAGCGGGGGTGAGATACACCGATAAACTCATCTTT. This chain joins TRDV3 and TRDJ1, with 9 bases matching TRDD3. The J gene, left out of TCRdb, was set here by checking the DNA against germline. This CDR3 contains 23 residues. In germline, CDR1 is TVYSNPD, CDR2 GDNSRS (reference sequence). V was clipped by 4 bases and J by 0 bases; unmatched bases: 33.

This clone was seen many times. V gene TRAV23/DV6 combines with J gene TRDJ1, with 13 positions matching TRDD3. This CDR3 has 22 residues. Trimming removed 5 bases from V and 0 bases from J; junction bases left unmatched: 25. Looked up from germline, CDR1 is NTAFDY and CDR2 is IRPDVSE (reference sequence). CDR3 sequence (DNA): TGTGCAGCTCGTGAACCCCACGAGTACTGGGGGATACGGGGGCTCCACACCGATAAACTCATCTTT. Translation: CAAREPHEYWGIRGLHTDKLIF.

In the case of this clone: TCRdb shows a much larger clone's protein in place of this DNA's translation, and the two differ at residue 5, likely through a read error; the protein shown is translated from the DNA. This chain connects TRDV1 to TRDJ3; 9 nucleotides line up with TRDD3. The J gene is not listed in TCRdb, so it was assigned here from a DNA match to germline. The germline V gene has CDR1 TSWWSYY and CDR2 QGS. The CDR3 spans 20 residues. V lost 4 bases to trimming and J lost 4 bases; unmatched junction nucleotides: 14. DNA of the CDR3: TGTGCTCTTGGGGGATCGCTCCATCTGGGGATACGGTGGGACACCCGACAGATGTTTTTC. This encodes CALGGSLHLGIRWDTRQMFF.

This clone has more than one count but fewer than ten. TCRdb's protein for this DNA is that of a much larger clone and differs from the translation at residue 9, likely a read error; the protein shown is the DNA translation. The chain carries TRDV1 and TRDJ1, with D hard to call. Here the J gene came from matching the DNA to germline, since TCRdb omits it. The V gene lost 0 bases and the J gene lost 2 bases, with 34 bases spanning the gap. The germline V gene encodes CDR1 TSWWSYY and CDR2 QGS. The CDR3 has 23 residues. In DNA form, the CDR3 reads TGTGCTCTTGGGGAACTAAAATCTTCTGGTTGTAGGCCGACCCAGCGTTCAACCGATAAACTCATCTTT. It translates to CALGELKSSGCRPTQRSTDKLIF.

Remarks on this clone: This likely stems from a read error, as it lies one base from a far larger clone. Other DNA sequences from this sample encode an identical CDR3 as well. This CDR3 is CAFTTVPYGSPYHANTDKLIF. The CDR3 DNA reads as TGTGCCTTCACTACTGTACCTTACGGCAGCCCGTATCATGCTAACACTGATAAACTCATCTTT. The rearrangement links TRDV3 to TRDJ1; no reliable D call. TCRdb lists no J gene, so it was determined here by aligning the DNA to germline. The CDR3 loop spans 21 amino acids. The germline gives CDR1 TVYSNPD, CDR2 GDNSRS (reference sequence).

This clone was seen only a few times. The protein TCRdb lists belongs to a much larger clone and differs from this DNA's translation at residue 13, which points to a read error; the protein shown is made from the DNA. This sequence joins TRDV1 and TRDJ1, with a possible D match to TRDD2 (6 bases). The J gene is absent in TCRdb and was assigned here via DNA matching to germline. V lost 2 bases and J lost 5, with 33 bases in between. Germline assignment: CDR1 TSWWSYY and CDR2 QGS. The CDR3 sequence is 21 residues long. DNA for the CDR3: TGTGCTCTTGGGGAAAAAGTCCCCTACTTCCTTCTTAGACCCTCGGGGGATAAACTCATCTTT. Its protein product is CALGEKVPYFLLRPSGDKLIF.

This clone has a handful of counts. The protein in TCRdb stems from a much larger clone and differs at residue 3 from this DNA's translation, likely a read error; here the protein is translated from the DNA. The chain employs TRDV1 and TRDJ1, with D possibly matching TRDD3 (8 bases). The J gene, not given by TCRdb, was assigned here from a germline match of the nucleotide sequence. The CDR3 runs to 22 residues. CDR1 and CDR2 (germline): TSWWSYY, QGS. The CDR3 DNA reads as TGTGCTCGTGGGGTTCCCTTCCTCCGTCGGGGCTGGGGGACCCGATACACCGATAAACTCATCTTT. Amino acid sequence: CARGVPFLRRGWGTRYTDKLIF.

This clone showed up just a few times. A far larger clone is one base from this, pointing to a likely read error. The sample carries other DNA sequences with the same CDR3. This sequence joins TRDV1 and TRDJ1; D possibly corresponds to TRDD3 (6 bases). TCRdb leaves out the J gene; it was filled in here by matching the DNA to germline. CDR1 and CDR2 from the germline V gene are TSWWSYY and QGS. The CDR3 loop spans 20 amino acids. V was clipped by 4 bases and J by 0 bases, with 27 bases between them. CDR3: CALGVPVVPTWYWDTDKLIF. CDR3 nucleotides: TGTGCTCTTGGGGTACCCGTGGTCCCTACCTGGTACTGGGACACCGATAAACTCATCTTT.

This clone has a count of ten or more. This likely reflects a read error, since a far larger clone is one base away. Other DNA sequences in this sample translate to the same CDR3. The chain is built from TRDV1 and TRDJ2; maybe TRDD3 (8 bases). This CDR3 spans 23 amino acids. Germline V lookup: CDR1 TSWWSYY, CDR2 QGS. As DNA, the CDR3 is TGTGCTCTTGGGGCGATGGCCTTCCTCCATTTCACTGGGGGTCCCGCTTTGACAGCGCAACTCTTCTTT. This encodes CALGAMAFLHFTGGPALTAQLFF.

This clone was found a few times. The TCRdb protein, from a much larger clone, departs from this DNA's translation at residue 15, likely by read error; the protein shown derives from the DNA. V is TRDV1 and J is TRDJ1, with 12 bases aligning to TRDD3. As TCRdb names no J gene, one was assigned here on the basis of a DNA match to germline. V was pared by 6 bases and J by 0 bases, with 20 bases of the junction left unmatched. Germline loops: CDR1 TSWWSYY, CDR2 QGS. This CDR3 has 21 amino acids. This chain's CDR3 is CALGVARGWGIRILNTDKLIF. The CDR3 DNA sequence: TGTGCTCTTGGAGTTGCCAGAGGCTGGGGGATACGAATCCTAAACACCGATAAACTCATCTTT.

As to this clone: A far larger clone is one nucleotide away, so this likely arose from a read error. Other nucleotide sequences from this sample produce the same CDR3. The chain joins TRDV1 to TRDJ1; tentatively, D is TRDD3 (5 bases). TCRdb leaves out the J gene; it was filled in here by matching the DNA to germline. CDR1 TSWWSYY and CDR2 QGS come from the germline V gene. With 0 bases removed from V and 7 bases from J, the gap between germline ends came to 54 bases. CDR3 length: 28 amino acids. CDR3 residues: CALGELSHEAPVPGRVYWPPGVSIKLIF. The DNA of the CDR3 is TGTGCTCTTGGGGAACTCTCTCACGAGGCCCCCGTCCCAGGACGCGTTTACTGGCCTCCCGGTGTGTCGATTAAACTCATCTTT.

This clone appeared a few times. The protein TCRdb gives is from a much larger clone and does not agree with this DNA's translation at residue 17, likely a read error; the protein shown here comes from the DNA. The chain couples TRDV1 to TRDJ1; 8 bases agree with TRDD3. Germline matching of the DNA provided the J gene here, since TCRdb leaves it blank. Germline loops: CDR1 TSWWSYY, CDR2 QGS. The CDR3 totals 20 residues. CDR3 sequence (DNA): TGTGCTCTTGGGGAAGTGTATCCCAGGAGGATGGGGGATTGGACCGATGAACTCATCTTT. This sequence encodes CALGEVYPRRMGDWTDELIF.

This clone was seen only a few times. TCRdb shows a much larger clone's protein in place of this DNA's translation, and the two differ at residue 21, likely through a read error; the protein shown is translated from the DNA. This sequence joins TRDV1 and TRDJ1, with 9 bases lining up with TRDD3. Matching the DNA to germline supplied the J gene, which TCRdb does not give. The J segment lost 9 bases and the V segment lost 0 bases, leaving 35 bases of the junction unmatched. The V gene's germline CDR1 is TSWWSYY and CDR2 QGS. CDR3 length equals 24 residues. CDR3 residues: CALGELGWHPTSRGYEPDDKELIF. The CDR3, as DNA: TGTGCTCTTGGGGAACTCGGTTGGCATCCTACGAGTCGGGGATACGAACCGGACGATAAGGAACTCATCTTT.

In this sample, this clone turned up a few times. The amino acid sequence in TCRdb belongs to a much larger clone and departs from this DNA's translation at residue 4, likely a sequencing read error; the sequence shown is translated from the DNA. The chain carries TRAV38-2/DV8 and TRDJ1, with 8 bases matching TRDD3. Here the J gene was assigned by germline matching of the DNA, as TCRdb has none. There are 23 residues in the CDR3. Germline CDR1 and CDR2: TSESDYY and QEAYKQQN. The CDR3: CAYKSRRPQTARGYTEYTDKLIF. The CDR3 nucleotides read TGTGCTTATAAGAGCCGCCGACCCCAAACCGCCCGGGGATACACCGAGTACACCGATAAACTCATCTTT.

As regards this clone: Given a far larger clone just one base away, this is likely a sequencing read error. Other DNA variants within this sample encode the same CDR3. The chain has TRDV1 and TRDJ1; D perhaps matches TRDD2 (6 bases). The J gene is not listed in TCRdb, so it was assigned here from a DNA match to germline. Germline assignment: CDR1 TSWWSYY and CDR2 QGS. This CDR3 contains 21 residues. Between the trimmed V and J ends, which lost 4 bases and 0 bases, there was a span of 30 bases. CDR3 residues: CALGVQGWLLLRTSYTDKLIF. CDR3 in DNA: TGTGCTCTTGGGGTTCAAGGGTGGCTCCTACTTCGCACTTCGTACACCGATAAACTCATCTTT.

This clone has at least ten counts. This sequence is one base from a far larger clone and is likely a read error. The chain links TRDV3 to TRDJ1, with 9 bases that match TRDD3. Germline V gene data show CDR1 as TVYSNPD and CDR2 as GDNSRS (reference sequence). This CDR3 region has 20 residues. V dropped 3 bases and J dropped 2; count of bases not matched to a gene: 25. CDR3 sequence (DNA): TGTGCCTTCCAGAAGGCCTCCCTGTACTGGGGGACTCACCTAACCGATAAACTCATCTTT. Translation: CAFQKASLYWGTHLTDKLIF.

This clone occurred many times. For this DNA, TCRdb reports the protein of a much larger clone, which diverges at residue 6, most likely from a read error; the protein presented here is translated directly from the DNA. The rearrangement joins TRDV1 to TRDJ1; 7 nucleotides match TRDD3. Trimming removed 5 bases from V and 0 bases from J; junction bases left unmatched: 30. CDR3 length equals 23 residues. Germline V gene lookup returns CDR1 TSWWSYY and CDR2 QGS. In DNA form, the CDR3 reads TGTGCTCTTGGGCTAACCTCAAAACTCCTTTTCCCCCACTGGGGTTGGTACACCGATAAACTCATCTTT. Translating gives CALGLTSKLLFPHWGWYTDKLIF.

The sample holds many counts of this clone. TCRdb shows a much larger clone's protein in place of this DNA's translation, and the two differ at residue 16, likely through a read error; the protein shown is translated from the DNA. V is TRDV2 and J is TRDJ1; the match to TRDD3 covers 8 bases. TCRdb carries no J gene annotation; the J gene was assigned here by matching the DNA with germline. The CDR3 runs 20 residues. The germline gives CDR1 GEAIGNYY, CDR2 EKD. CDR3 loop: CACDGVPPSGGPDYTNKLIF. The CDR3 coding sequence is TGTGCCTGTGATGGAGTGCCCCCCTCTGGGGGACCCGACTACACCAATAAACTCATCTTT.

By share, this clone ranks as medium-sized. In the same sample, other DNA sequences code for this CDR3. DNA for the CDR3: TGTGCCTTTTCCAATAGGCCGTACTGGGGGATCAGTCCCAACACCGATAAACTCATCTTT. Translation: CAFSNRPYWGISPNTDKLIF. The genes are TRDV3 and TRDJ1; 10 bases are shared with TRDD3. The germline CDR1 and CDR2 sequences are TVYSNPD and GDNSRS (reference sequence). V shed 2 bases, J shed 0 bases, and the junction held 21 bases outside the gene matches. The CDR3 is 20 residues long.

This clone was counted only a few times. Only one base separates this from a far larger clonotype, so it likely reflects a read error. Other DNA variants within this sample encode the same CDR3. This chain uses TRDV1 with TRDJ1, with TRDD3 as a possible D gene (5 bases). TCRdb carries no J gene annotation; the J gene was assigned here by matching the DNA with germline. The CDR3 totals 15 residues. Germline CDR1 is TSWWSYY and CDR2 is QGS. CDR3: CALGASPPGPYKLIF. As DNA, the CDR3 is TGCGCTCTTGGGGCAAGCCCACCTGGGCCCTATAAACTCATCTTT.

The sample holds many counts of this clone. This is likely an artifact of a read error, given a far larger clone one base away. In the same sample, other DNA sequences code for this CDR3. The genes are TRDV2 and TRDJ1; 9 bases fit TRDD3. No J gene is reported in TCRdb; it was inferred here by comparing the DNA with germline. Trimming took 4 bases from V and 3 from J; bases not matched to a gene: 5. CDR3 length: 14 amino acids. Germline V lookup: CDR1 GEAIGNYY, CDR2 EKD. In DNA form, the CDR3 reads TGTGCCTGTGATACGCTGGGGGATGCCGATAAACTCATCTTT. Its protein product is CACDTLGDADKLIF.